Following are 21 T cell receptor beta chains from one sample sequenced in a study of T-cell memory formation after mild COVID-19. MiXCR was run by TCRdb on the 5' RACE reads, yielding one entry per CDR3 protein. Of 450,000 to 700,000 distinct CDR3 sequences in the sample, over 15% were seen once. Sequenced material: PBMCs or a T cell subset sorted from them (not recorded which). The receptor set was obtained from an adult woman who had mild COVID-19 (a few samples of this study predate the infection). Cell type and time point are not known.

A few counts support this clonotype. The chain has TRBV5-1 and TRBJ2-5, with D unclear. Looked up from germline, CDR1 is SGHRS and CDR2 is YFSETQ. This CDR3 has 15 residues. V was clipped by 0 bases and J by 5 bases, with 14 bases between them. The DNA for the CDR3 is TGCGCCAGCAGCTTGGAAGGCAGGCAAGGGGAGACCCAGTACTTC. It yields the protein CASSLEGRQGETQYF.

This chain uses TRBV6-5 with TRBJ2-7; no reliable D call. The CDR3 has 13 amino acids. Germline CDR1 MNHEY, CDR2 SVGAGI. V gave up 6 bases and J gave up 3 bases, with 12 bases separating them. CDR3: CASSVRSFYEQYF. The CDR3 coding sequence is TGTGCCAGCAGCGTAAGGAGCTTCTACGAGCAGTACTTC.

This clonotype showed up many times. Germline is not matched at one junction end, which may reflect a read error. The rearrangement joins TRBV10-3 to TRBJ1-5; a possible D gene is TRBD1 (6 bases). The CDR3 totals 12 residues. CDR1 is ENHRY and CDR2 is SYGVKD in the germline V gene. CDR3 loop: CATSGGREPQHF. CDR3 in DNA: TGTGCCACCAGTGGGGGGCGGGAGCCCCAGCATTTT.

The genes are TRBV2 and TRBJ2-1, with 8 positions matching TRBD2. The CDR3 is 15 amino acids. The J segment lost 6 bases and the V segment lost 6 bases, leaving 10 bases of the junction unmatched. CDR1 is SNHLY, CDR2 FYNNEI, per germline. In DNA form, the CDR3 reads TGTGCCAGCAGGGTTCGGCTAGCGGGTGGCAATGAGCAGTTCTTC. The encoded protein is CASRVRLAGGNEQFF.

In this sample, this clonotype turned up a few times. The rearrangement uses TRBV9 and TRBJ2-2, with D possibly being TRBD2 (6 bases). The CDR3 runs to 15 residues. With 4 bases removed from V and 3 bases from J, the gap between germline ends came to 13 bases. Germline CDR1 is SGDLS and CDR2 is YYNGEE. CDR3 DNA: TGTGCCAGCAGCCCCTTGGGGGGTGACACCGGGGAGCTGTTTTTT. Translated: CASSPLGGDTGELFF. The full variable domain, in which reference TRBV9 and TRBJ2-2 provide the parts outside the CDR3, is DSGVTQTPKHLITATGQRVTLRCSPRSGDLSVYWYQQSLDQGLQFLIQYYNGEERAKGNILERFSAQQFPDLHSELNLSSLELGDSALYFCASSPLGGDTGELFFGEGSRLTVL.

The sample holds one count of this clonotype. This chain links TRBV4-2 with TRBJ2-7, with D possibly being TRBD1 or TRBD2 (6 bases each). Germline CDR1 reads LGHNA; CDR2 reads YNFKEQ. The CDR3 length is 15 residues. Trimming pared 0 bases from V and 4 bases from J, leaving 13 bases between. The CDR3 bases are TGTGCCAGCAGCCAAGAATGGGGGGCGGGGTACGAGCAGTACTTC. As protein: CASSQEWGAGYEQYF.

The V and J genes are TRBV29-1 and TRBJ1-2, with D tentatively TRBD1 (6 bases). The CDR3 has 14 residues. The V end was cut by 6 bases, the J end by 0 bases, with 14 bases between. Looked up from germline, CDR1 is SQVTM and CDR2 is ANQGSEA. The CDR3 DNA sequence: TGCAGCGTGATACCGGGACATCCTAACTATGGCTACACCTTC. Encoded protein: CSVIPGHPNYGYTF.

The rearrangement uses TRBV20-1 and TRBJ2-5, with TRBD2 matching over 15 bases. Per germline, CDR1 DFQATT and CDR2 SNEGSKA (reference sequence). The CDR3 is made up of 15 amino acids. The junction had 1 base not matched to a gene; V was cut back by 3 bases and J by 2 bases. The CDR3 loop is CSASGTSGGQETQYF. The CDR3 region has the DNA TGCAGTGCTAGCGGGACTAGCGGGGGGCAAGAGACCCAGTACTTC.

Ten or more counts support this clonotype. One end of the junction fails to match germline, which may point to a read error. The chain has TRBV7-7 and TRBJ2-5; D remains ambiguous. Per germline, CDR1 SSHAT and CDR2 FNYEAQ (reference sequence). The CDR3 loop spans 14 amino acids. The DNA for the CDR3 is TGTGCTAGCAGCCTTACCGGTAGACAAGAGACCCAGTACTTC. This gives the protein CASSLTGRQETQYF.

The V and J genes are TRBV6-5 and TRBJ1-2; TRBD1 matches 12 bases. This CDR3 has 14 amino acids. CDR1 is MNHEY and CDR2 is SVGAGI in the germline V gene. V shed 5 bases, J shed 11 bases, and the junction held 9 bases outside the gene matches. The CDR3 region has the DNA TGTGCCAGCAGTGAGGGACAGGGGGCGTTAAGTTACACCTTC. This encodes CASSEGQGALSYTF.

The chain carries TRBV20-1 and TRBJ1-1, with D maybe TRBD1 (5 bases). CDR1 DFQATT and CDR2 SNEGSKA come from the germline V gene (reference sequence). Trimming took off 5 bases at V and 1 base at J, with 14 bases between the two ends. The CDR3 totals 14 residues. CDR3 DNA sequence: TGCAGTGCTCGCCAAGGGACGTGGAACACTGAAGCTTTCTTT. Its protein is CSARQGTWNTEAFF.

The gene calls are TRBV9 and TRBJ2-2; D possibly corresponds to TRBD2 (6 bases). This CDR3 is built from 16 residues. Between the trimmed V and J ends, which lost 4 bases and 0 bases, there was a span of 13 bases. CDR1 and CDR2 from the germline V gene are SGDLS and YYNGEE. CDR3 protein: CASSPRTTPNTGELFF. CDR3 nucleotide sequence: TGTGCCAGCAGCCCGCGGACTACCCCGAACACCGGGGAGCTGTTTTTT.

CDR3 sequence: CATSRAGNTEAFF. DNA of the CDR3: TGTGCCACCAGCAGAGCGGGGAACACTGAAGCTTTCTTT. This rearrangement joins TRBV15 to TRBJ1-1; no reliable D call. This CDR3 region has 13 residues. With 1 base removed from V and 1 base from J, the gap between germline ends came to 4 bases. Germline V CDR1 and CDR2: LNHNV, YYDKDF (reference sequence).

This clonotype was recorded many times. The chain uses TRBV4-1 and TRBJ2-3; 9 bases agree with TRBD2. Germline-derived CDR1 and CDR2 are MGHRA and YSYEKL. V lost 0 bases, J lost 5 bases, and 6 bases stayed unmatched. CDR3 length: 16 residues. The chain's CDR3 is CASSQEGRGGGDTQYF. The CDR3 nucleotides are TGCGCCAGCAGCCAAGAGGGGCGGGGGGGCGGAGATACGCAGTATTTT.

This clonotype appeared a few times. The chain links TRBV7-9 to TRBJ2-7; D gene ambiguous. Trimming stripped 0 bases from V and 2 bases from J, with 5 bases between. The germline V gene encodes CDR1 SEHNR and CDR2 FQNEAQ (reference sequence). The CDR3 spans 13 residues. The CDR3 is CASSLAITYEQYF. The CDR3 DNA is TGTGCCAGCAGCTTAGCGATCACCTACGAGCAGTACTTC.

This clonotype has just a few counts. The J gene is TRBJ2-5, the V gene TRBV5-1, with a possible D match to TRBD1 (6 bases). Germline lookup yields CDR1 SGHRS and CDR2 YFSETQ. V dropped 3 bases and J dropped 5 bases, with 17 bases sitting between them. This CDR3 spans 15 amino acids. This CDR3 reads CASSWGTGQGETQYF. CDR3 DNA: TGCGCCAGCAGCTGGGGAACAGGCCAGGGGGAGACCCAGTACTTC.

This chain joins TRBV9 and TRBJ2-1; 7 positions match TRBD2. CDR3 length: 18 residues. Germline assignment: CDR1 SGDLS and CDR2 YYNGEE. After removal of 0 bases from V and 1 base from J, the junction contained 10 bases not matched to a gene. CDR3 amino acids: CASSVVPWEGESYNEQFF. The CDR3 nucleotides read TGTGCCAGCAGCGTAGTCCCATGGGAGGGTGAGTCCTACAATGAGCAGTTCTTC.

V gene TRBV5-1 combines with J gene TRBJ2-3, with D possibly matching TRBD2 (5 bases). Germline V gene sequence: CDR1 SGHRS, CDR2 YFSETQ. CDR3 length equals 15 residues. The ends were cut back, 2 bases at V and 0 bases at J, with 10 bases in the middle. The CDR3 DNA follows: TGCGCCAGCAGCTTTGAGCGGACCAGCACAGATACGCAGTATTTT. Translated: CASSFERTSTDTQYF.

About this clonotype: A single base separates this from a much larger clone, so it may be a read error. The chain joins TRBV11-2 to TRBJ1-1, with D tentatively TRBD1 (5 bases). The CDR3 consists of 13 residues. From germline, CDR1 is SGHAT and CDR2 FQNNGV. The ends were cut back, 0 bases at V and 6 bases at J, with 8 bases in the middle. The CDR3 region has the DNA TGTGCCAGCAGCTTAGACAGGGACGCTGAAGCTTTCTTT. It yields the protein CASSLDRDAEAFF.

The chain joins TRBV12-3 or TRBV12-4 to TRBJ2-1; tentative D call: TRBD2 (6 bases). V lost 6 bases and J lost 7, with 13 bases in between. This CDR3 is built from 13 residues. The CDR3 sequence is CASRDGGWNEQFF. For the CDR3, the DNA is TGTGCCAGCAGAGACGGGGGTTGGAATGAGCAGTTCTTC.

This clonotype showed up just a few times. The rearrangement links TRBV27 to TRBJ1-1; 8 bases map to TRBD1. Germline loops: CDR1 MNHEY, CDR2 SMNVEV (reference sequence). The CDR3 sequence is 15 residues long. Germline trimming cut 2 bases from V and 4 bases from J; bases unmatched to any gene: 6. The DNA of the CDR3 is TGTGCCAGCAGTTTACAAGATGACAGGGGCACTGAAGCTTTCTTT. Encoded protein: CASSLQDDRGTEAFF.